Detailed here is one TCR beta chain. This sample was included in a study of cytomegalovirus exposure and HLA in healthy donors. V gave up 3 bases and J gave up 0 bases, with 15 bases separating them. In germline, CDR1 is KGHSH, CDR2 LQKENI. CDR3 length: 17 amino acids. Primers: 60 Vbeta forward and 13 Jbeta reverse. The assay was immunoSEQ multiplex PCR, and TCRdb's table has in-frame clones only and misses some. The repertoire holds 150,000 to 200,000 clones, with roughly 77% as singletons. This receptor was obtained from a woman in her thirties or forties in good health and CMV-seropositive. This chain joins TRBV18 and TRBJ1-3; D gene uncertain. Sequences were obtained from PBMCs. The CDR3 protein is CASSPVPQALSGNTIYF. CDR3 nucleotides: TGTGCCAGCTCACCTGTGCCCCAGGCTCTCTCTGGAAACACCATATATTTT.